This T cell receptor (beta chain) was obtained from a study of shared clonotypes between healthy human individuals. Study results and limitations: Naive subsets typically showed greater estimated richness than memory subsets.

This CDR3 has 14 amino acids. Germline CDR1 reads ENHRY; CDR2 reads SYGVKD. V was trimmed by 3 bases and J by 0 bases, leaving 6 bases between them. Only one count was recorded for this clone. Its target is unknown. Terminally differentiated effector memory CD45RA+ cells were left out of the naive CD8 fraction, which was CD45RO-negative and positively selected for CCR7. Researchers divided each subset's genomic DNA evenly across several immunoSEQ plates. Method: immunoSEQ multiplex PCR; TCRdb's copy keeps in-frame clones and lacks some. The sample records approximately 600,000 clones, approximately 95% being singletons.

The sample consisted of naive CD8+ T cells sorted from blood. The clonotype comes from a woman aged 25 to 39 in good health. This rearrangement joins TRBV10-3 to TRBJ1-5; D ambiguous. The CDR3 spells CAISDGYSNQPQHF. Here the CDR3 DNA reads TGTGCCATCAGTGACGGCTATAGCAATCAGCCCCAGCATTTT.